This TCR beta chain stems from a study of blood T cell repertoires in COVID-19. Data came from immunoSEQ multiplex PCR; TCRdb stores just in-frame clones and leaves some out. The profile shows fewer than 200,000 clones, 75% to 85% of them singletons. The CDR3 length is 15 residues. Germline-derived CDR1 and CDR2 are KGHSH and LQKENI. V dropped 3 bases and J dropped 5 bases, with 14 bases sitting between them. The chain carries TRBV18 and TRBJ1-5, with TRBD1 as a possible D gene (5 bases). The TCR was taken from a woman in her sixties or seventies with COVID-19, enrolled during active disease. Sequenced sample: peripheral blood. The CDR3 loop reads CASSPSGGSDQPQHF. In DNA form, the CDR3 reads TGTGCCAGCTCACCCTCGGGGGGTTCGGATCAGCCCCAGCATTTT.